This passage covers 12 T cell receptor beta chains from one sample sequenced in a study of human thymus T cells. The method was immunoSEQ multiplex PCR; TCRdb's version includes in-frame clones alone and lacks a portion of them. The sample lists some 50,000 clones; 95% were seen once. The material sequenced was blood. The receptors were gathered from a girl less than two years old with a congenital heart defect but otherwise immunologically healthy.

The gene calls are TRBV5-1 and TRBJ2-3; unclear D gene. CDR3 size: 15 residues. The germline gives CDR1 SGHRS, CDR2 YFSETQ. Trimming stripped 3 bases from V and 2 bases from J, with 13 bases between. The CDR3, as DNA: TGCGCCAGCAGCTATGGACCGGGCTCCACAGATACGCAGTATTTT. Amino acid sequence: CASSYGPGSTDTQYF.

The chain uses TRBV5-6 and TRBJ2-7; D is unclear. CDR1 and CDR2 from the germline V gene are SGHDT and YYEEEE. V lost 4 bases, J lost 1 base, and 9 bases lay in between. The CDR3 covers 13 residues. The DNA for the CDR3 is TGTGCCAGCAGCCTCGTGTTATCCTACGAGCAGTACTTC. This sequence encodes CASSLVLSYEQYF.

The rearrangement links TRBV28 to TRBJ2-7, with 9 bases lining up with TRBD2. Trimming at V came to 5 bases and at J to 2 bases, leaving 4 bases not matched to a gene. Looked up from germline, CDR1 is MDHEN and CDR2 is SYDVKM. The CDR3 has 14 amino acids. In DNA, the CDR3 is TGTGCCAGCAGTCGAATAGCGGGAGCCTACGAGCAGTACTTC. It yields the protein CASSRIAGAYEQYF.

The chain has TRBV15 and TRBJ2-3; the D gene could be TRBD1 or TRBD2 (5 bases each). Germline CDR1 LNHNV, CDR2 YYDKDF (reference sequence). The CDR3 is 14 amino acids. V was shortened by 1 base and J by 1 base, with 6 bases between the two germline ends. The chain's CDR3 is CATSRGDRTDTQYF. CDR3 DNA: TGTGCCACCAGCAGAGGGGACCGCACAGATACGCAGTATTTT.

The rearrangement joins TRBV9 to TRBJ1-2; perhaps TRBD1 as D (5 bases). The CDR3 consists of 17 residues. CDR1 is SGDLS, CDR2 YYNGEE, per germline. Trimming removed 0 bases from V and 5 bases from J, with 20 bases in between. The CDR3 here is CASSVGDLGERIYGYTF. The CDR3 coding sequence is TGTGCCAGCAGCGTAGGGGACCTAGGGGAACGGATTTATGGCTACACCTTC.

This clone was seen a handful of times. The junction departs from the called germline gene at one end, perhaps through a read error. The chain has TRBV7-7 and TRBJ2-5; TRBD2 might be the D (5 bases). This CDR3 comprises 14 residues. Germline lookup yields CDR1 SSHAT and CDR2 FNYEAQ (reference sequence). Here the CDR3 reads CASSEGRVGETQYF. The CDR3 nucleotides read TGTGCTAGCAGCGAGGGAAGGGTCGGGGAGACCCAGTACTTC.

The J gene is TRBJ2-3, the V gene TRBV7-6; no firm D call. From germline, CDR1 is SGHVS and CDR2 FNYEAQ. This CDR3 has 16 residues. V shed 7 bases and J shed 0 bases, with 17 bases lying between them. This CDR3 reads CASTLRSSSSTDTQYF. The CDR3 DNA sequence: TGTGCCAGCACTTTACGGAGCTCGAGTAGCACAGATACGCAGTATTTT.

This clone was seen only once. The CDR3 here is CASSFRRAESYEQYF. DNA of the CDR3: TGTGCCAGCAGCTTTCGGCGTGCGGAGTCCTACGAGCAGTACTTC. The V call is TRBV7-2, the J call TRBJ2-7; D unclear. The CDR3 is made up of 15 amino acids. The germline CDR1 and CDR2 sequences are SGHTA and FQGNSA. Trimming shortened V by 3 bases and J by 1 base, and 13 bases separated the two germline ends.

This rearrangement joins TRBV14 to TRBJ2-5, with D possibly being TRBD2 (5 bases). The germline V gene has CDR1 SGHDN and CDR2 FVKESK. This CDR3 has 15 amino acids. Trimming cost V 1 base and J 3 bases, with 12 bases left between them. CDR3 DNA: TGTGCCAGCAGCCAAGGGTACTCAGCGGAAGAGACCCAGTACTTC. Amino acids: CASSQGYSAEETQYF.

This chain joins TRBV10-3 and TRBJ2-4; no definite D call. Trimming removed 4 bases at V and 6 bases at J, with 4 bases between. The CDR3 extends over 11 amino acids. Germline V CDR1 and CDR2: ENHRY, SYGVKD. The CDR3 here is CAISVGNIQYF. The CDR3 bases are TGTGCCATCAGTGTGGGAAACATTCAGTACTTC.

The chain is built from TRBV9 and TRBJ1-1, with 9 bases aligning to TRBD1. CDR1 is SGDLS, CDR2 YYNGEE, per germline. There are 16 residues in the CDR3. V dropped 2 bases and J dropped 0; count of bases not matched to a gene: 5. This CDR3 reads CASSVGQGEMNTEAFF. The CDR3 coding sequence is TGTGCCAGCAGCGTGGGACAGGGTGAAATGAACACTGAAGCTTTCTTT.

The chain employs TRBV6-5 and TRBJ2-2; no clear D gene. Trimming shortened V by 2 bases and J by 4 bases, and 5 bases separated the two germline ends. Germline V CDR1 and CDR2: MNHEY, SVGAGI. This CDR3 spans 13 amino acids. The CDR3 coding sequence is TGTGCCAGCAGTTACCACAGCACCGGGGAGCTGTTTTTT. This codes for CASSYHSTGELFF.